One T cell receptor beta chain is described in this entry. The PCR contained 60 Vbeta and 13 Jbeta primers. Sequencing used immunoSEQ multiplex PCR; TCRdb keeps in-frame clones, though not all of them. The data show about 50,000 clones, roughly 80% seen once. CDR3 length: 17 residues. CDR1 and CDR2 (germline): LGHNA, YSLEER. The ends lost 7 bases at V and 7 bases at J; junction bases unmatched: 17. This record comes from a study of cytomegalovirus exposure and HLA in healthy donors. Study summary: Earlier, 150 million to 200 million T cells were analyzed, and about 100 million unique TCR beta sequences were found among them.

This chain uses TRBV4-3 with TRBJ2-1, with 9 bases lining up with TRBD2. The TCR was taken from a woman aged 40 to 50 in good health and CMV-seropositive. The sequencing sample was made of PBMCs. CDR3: CASTPGGLAGGVNEQFF. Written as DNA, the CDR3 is TGCGCCAGCACCCCAGGGGGACTGGCGGGGGGGGTAAATGAGCAGTTCTTC.